The clone carrying this T cell receptor (beta chain) was observed at least ten times. The antigen is not known. This record comes from a study of human T cells and chemical hapten exposure. Trimming pared 4 bases from V and 6 bases from J, leaving 8 bases between. Germline V gene sequence: CDR1 MNHEY, CDR2 SVGEGT. The CDR3 length is 12 residues. How the authors handled the data: With a range of roughly 20,000 to 690,600, the median per sample was around 96,000 TCRs. TCRdb ran MiXCR on the RACE reads and lists one entry per CDR3 protein. The V and J calls come from TCRdb's annotation, not from the publication. The sample comprises under 450,000 distinct CDR3 sequences, approximately 5% of which are singletons, and approximately 2.1% rests with the top ten. Study-wide results and limits: Relative to controls, expanded TCRs formed significantly more large CDR3 similarity clusters.

Documented time point: patch test 1, 2 weeks after DPC sensitization. Treatment meaning: therapeutic diphenylcyclopropenone sensitization with weekly scalp DPC. V and J are TRBV6-2 or TRBV6-3 and TRBJ2-3; D gene ambiguous. The TCR originated in a woman in her fifties or sixties with alopecia areata. Some clones in this sample may be carry-over from other donors' samples. The sequenced sample was whole blood, obtained in connection with sensitization to the hapten diphenylcyclopropenone (DPC). DNA for the CDR3: TGTGCCAGCAGTTTCGGAGTCGATACGCAGTATTTT. It encodes CASSFGVDTQYF.